Listed below are T cell receptor beta chains from one sample, sequenced in a study of blood T cells in healthy people across ages. TCRdb recomputed calls from the 5' RACE reads with MiXCR, one row per CDR3 protein. This table has some 1.4 million distinct CDR3 sequences, 42% appearing once. Sample: blood. The receptors shown here come from a woman in her late teens or twenties in good health. CDR3s include the opening cysteine and the closing phenylalanine or tryptophan. D genes are given only for firm matches. Clone size is shown for a subset of rows, as once, few, many or a class of expanded clone.

clone_size	d_call	v_call	j_call	cdr3_nt	cdr3_aa
.	.	TRBV7-9	TRBJ2-6	TGTGCCAGCAGCCCCCGACAGGTTGGCTCTGGGGCCAACGTCCTGACTTTC	CASSPRQVGSGANVLTF
few	.	TRBV6-2/TRBV6-3	TRBJ2-1	TGTGCCAGCAGCAAAGACGGGGGATGGTACAATGAGCAGTTCTTC	CASSKDGGWYNEQFF
.	TRBD1	TRBV12-3/TRBV12-4	TRBJ1-4	TGTGCCAGCAGGCCTGGGACAGAGGGAATTGAAAAACTGTTTTTT	CASRPGTEGIEKLFF
once	.	TRBV20-1	TRBJ1-5	TGCAGTGCTAGAGATAAGGAAGCCCAGCCCCAGCATTTT	CSARDKEAQPQHF
.	TRBD2	TRBV10-3	TRBJ2-5	TGTGCCACCAGCGAAGCTGGGACTAGCGGGGGTAATCGGGAGACCCAGTACTTC	CATSEAGTSGGNRETQYF
few	.	TRBV10-3	TRBJ1-1	TGTGCCATCAGTGAGTCCCCAGACACTGAAGCTTTCTTT	CAISESPDTEAFF
.	.	TRBV13	TRBJ2-1	TGTGCCAGCAGCTCCGCCCTCGGTAGCTCCTACAATGAGCAGTTCTTC	CASSSALGSSYNEQFF
few	.	TRBV20-1	TRBJ1-6	TGCAGTGCTCCGAAAACAGGTGGTTATAATTCACCCCTCCACTTT	CSAPKTGGYNSPLHF
few	.	TRBV7-2	TRBJ1-2	TGTGCCAGCAGCTACGGTGGGGGGGGCGATGGGTACACCTTC	CASSYGGGGDGYTF
.	.	TRBV5-6	TRBJ1-5	TGTGCCAGCAGCTGGGGGCAAAATAGTAATCAGCCCCAGCATTTT	CASSWGQNSNQPQHF
many	.	TRBV12-3/TRBV12-4	TRBJ1-5	TGTGCCAGCAGCCTACGAAGTAGCAATCAGCCCCAGCATTTT	CASSLRSSNQPQHF
few	.	TRBV15	TRBJ2-1	TGTGCCACCAGCAGATTCGATAGGGGAAGTGAGCAGTTCTTC	CATSRFDRGSEQFF
.	TRBD2	TRBV5-6	TRBJ2-1	TGTGCCAGCAGCTTTGGGCCTAGCGGGAGTAACAATGAGCAGTTCTTC	CASSFGPSGSNNEQFF
few	TRBD1	TRBV25-1	TRBJ2-7	TGTGCCAGCAGTGAATACGGGGACAGAAGTTACGAGCAGTACTTC	CASSEYGDRSYEQYF
.	.	TRBV6-2/TRBV6-3	TRBJ1-2	TGTGCCAGCATTGGGTTCTATGGCTACACCTTC	CASIGFYGYTF
many	.	TRBV29-1	TRBJ1-1	TGCAGCGTTGAAGATCCGAGGGGGTCCGAAGCTTTCTTT	CSVEDPRGSEAFF
once	.	TRBV24-1	TRBJ2-1	TGTGCCACCAGTGATTCCTTGGTCCGGGTGATCTCCTACAATGAGCAGTTCTTC	CATSDSLVRVISYNEQFF
.	.	TRBV25-1	TRBJ2-1	TGTGCCAGCAGTGAATACCGGGGGCCGACAACCTACAATGAGCAGTTCTTC	CASSEYRGPTTYNEQFF
.	TRBD1	TRBV4-1	TRBJ2-2	TGCGCCAGTAAAGGACAGGGCATCGCCGGGGAGCTGTTTTTT	CASKGQGIAGELFF
few	TRBD1	TRBV3-1	TRBJ1-2	TGTGCCAGCAGCGACAGGGATCCCTATGGCTACACCTTC	CASSDRDPYGYTF
.	.	TRBV19	TRBJ2-5	TGTGCCAGTAGTCCAGGGAATTCGGGAGAGACCCAGTACTTC	CASSPGNSGETQYF
.	.	TRBV27	TRBJ1-1	TGTGCCAGCAGTGCCCGGGGCCGGGAGGCTTTCTTT	CASSARGREAFF
few	.	TRBV27	TRBJ1-1	TGTGCCAGCAGTGCCGTTGGGGGTCTCGCTGAAGCTTTCTTT	CASSAVGGLAEAFF
.	TRBD1	TRBV4-1	TRBJ1-5	TGCGCCAGCAGCGAGGGACAGGGGAGGGGTAGCAATCAGCCCCAGCATTTT	CASSEGQGRGSNQPQHF
.	TRBD1	TRBV12-3/TRBV12-4	TRBJ2-5	TGTGCCAGCAGTCCTTTGGGACAGGGGGGAGAGACCCAGTACTTC	CASSPLGQGGETQYF
.	TRBD2	TRBV3-1	TRBJ2-5	TGTGCCAGCAGCCGGCTAGCGGGGGGCAACCCCCAAGAGACCCAGTACTTC	CASSRLAGGNPQETQYF
.	.	TRBV21-1	TRBJ1-2	TGTGCCAGCAGCAAAGAGAAGCCAGGACCTAACTATGGCTACACCTTC	CASSKEKPGPNYGYTF
.	.	TRBV6-5	TRBJ2-7	TGTGCCAGCAAAGTTTGGGATGAGCAGTACTTC	CASKVWDEQYF